The rows below give T cell receptor beta chains drawn from one sample of a study of shared clonotypes between healthy human individuals. Sequencing was performed with immunoSEQ multiplex PCR; in TCRdb, only in-frame clones are kept and a portion is missing. The sample holds 1.5 million to 2.5 million clones, about 95% seen once. Source material: naive CD8+ T cells sorted from blood. Receptors originate from a man between 18 and 35 years old in good health. Both conserved end residues are part of each CDR3. Each record gives: D gene, V gene, clone size, J gene, CDR3 protein, CDR3 DNA. A D gene is named only where the DNA matches it firmly. Clone size is shown for a subset of rows, as once, few, many or a class of expanded clone.

-	TRBV28	-	TRBJ2-3	CASSYRVSTDTQYF	TGTGCCAGCAGTTACAGAGTCAGCACAGATACGCAGTATTTT
-	TRBV27	-	TRBJ2-7	CASSFSGENYEQYF	TGTGCCAGCAGTTTTTCGGGGGAAAACTACGAGCAGTACTTC
-	TRBV6-5	-	TRBJ2-7	CASSYSGEQYF	TGTGCCAGCAGTTACTCCGGGGAGCAGTACTTC
TRBD2	TRBV6-6	-	TRBJ2-4	CASSYSLREDQNIQYF	TGTGCCAGCAGTTACTCGCTGCGGGAGGACCAAAACATTCAGTACTTC
TRBD1	TRBV28	-	TRBJ1-1	CASSLGQSGGEAFF	TGTGCCAGCAGTTTAGGGCAATCAGGGGGAGAAGCTTTCTTT
-	TRBV28	-	TRBJ1-2	CASSLRGLNYGYTF	TGTGCCAGCAGCCTCAGGGGCCTTAACTATGGCTACACCTTC
-	TRBV9	-	TRBJ2-2	CASSGLGGSNTGELFF	TGTGCCAGCAGCGGATTAGGGGGGTCGAACACCGGGGAGCTGTTTTTT
-	TRBV27	once	TRBJ2-2	CASSPYPYGSVAGELFF	TGTGCCAGCAGTCCCTACCCGTATGGGTCGGTGGCCGGGGAGCTGTTTTTT
TRBD2	TRBV13	-	TRBJ2-7	CASSSSGLTYEQYF	TGTGCCAGCAGCTCTAGCGGGCTTACCTACGAGCAGTACTTC
TRBD2	TRBV7-9	-	TRBJ2-3	CASSFNRLAGVTDTQYF	TGTGCCAGCAGCTTTAACCGGCTAGCGGGAGTCACAGATACGCAGTATTTT
-	TRBV7-9	once	TRBJ2-7	CASSLGLGYEQYF	TGTGCCAGCAGCTTAGGACTAGGTTACGAGCAGTACTTC
-	TRBV5-1	-	TRBJ2-7	CASSLEARAYEQYF	TGCGCCAGCAGCTTGGAGGCTCGCGCGTACGAGCAGTACTTC
-	TRBV30	-	TRBJ1-2	CAWSLGSAGYTF	TGTGCCTGGAGTCTGGGTTCTGCTGGCTACACCTTC
-	TRBV6-5	-	TRBJ1-4	CASSRQATNEKLFF	TGTGCCAGCAGCAGACAGGCAACTAATGAAAAACTGTTTTTT
-	TRBV28	-	TRBJ2-7	CASSLFRDMTYEQYF	TGTGCCAGCAGTTTATTTCGGGACATGACCTACGAGCAGTACTTC
-	TRBV29-1	-	TRBJ1-1	CSVETQLGGRAFF	TGCAGCGTTGAAACACAACTTGGTGGACGGGCTTTCTTT
TRBD1	TRBV5-8	-	TRBJ2-2	CASSSGQGARNTGELFF	TGTGCCAGCAGCTCCGGACAGGGGGCGCGGAACACCGGGGAGCTGTTTTTT
TRBD2	TRBV6-4	-	TRBJ2-5	CASSGREAEETQYF	TGTGCCAGCAGCGGGAGGGAGGCCGAAGAGACCCAGTACTTC
-	TRBV4-3	-	TRBJ2-2	CASSQDSGELFF	TGCGCCAGCAGCCAAGACTCCGGGGAGCTGTTTTTT
-	TRBV6-5	once	TRBJ2-7	CASSWAGGSAEQYF	TGTGCCAGCAGTTGGGCTGGGGGGTCTGCAGAGCAGTACTTC
TRBD2	TRBV28	-	TRBJ2-5	CASRMTSGGETQYF	TGTGCCAGCAGGATGACTAGCGGGGGGGAGACCCAGTACTTC
TRBD2	TRBV19	-	TRBJ2-3	CASSMVGLAGGASTDTQYF	TGTGCCAGTAGTATGGTAGGACTAGCGGGAGGAGCTAGCACAGATACGCAGTATTTT
-	TRBV7-9	-	TRBJ1-2	CASSLVGGVDYGYTF	TGTGCCAGCAGCTTAGTAGGGGGGGTTGACTATGGCTACACCTTC
-	TRBV21-1	once	TRBJ2-7	CASSKKPRQGVDEQYF	TGTGCCAGCAGCAAAAAACCCCGACAGGGGGTTGACGAGCAGTACTTC
-	TRBV7-6	once	TRBJ2-1	CASIPGGAAEQFF	TGTGCCAGCATCCCTGGGGGGGCGGCTGAGCAGTTCTTC
TRBD2	TRBV4-1	-	TRBJ2-5	CASSQELAGNETQYF	TGCGCCAGCAGCCAAGAACTAGCGGGAAACGAGACCCAGTACTTC
TRBD1	TRBV7-2	-	TRBJ2-7	CASSLKGYVRTGSYEQYF	TGTGCCAGCAGCTTAAAAGGGTACGTCAGGACAGGATCCTACGAGCAGTACTTC
-	TRBV19	-	TRBJ2-3	CASSGGLYSFTDTQYF	TGTGCCAGTAGCGGGGGACTCTACTCCTTCACAGATACGCAGTATTTT
TRBD2	TRBV4-1	-	TRBJ2-3	CASSQGYLAGGVTDTQYF	TGCGCCAGCAGCCAAGGCTACCTAGCGGGGGGCGTCACAGATACGCAGTATTTT
TRBD1	TRBV9	-	TRBJ2-7	CASSVDRDRGSYEQYF	TGTGCCAGCAGCGTAGACCGGGACAGGGGCTCCTACGAGCAGTACTTC
-	TRBV19	few	TRBJ2-2	CASSGILTGELFF	TGTGCCAGCTCAGGGATTCTCACCGGGGAGCTGTTTTTT
TRBD1	TRBV4-3	-	TRBJ2-7	CASSQSLTGFGPLGEQYF	TGCGCCAGCAGCCAATCCCTGACAGGGTTCGGGCCCCTAGGGGAGCAGTACTTC
-	TRBV28	-	TRBJ1-3	CASRTLFSLQSGNTIYF	TGTGCCAGCAGGACCCTGTTTAGCTTACAATCTGGAAACACCATATATTTT